The source of this TCR beta chain is a study of control samples from healthy donors and cancer patients. This CDR3 is built from 15 residues. CDR1 is MNHEY, CDR2 SVGAGI, per germline. J lost 2 bases, V lost 2 bases, and 5 bases had no gene match. TCRdb's copy holds only in-frame clones and misses some; the assay was immunoSEQ multiplex PCR. The sample lists about 27,000 clones, roughly 93% occurring once. The chain links TRBV6-5 to TRBJ1-2; 7 positions agree with TRBD1. The sequencing input was PBMCs. The source is a man aged 50 or older with lung cancer. Here the CDR3 DNA reads TGTGCCAGCAGTTACCGGGACAGCCGGAACTATGGCTACACCTTC. Encoded protein: CASSYRDSRNYGYTF.